The clone carrying this T cell receptor beta chain showed up just a few times. One Seattle source followed patients from active infection through their disease course. These data originate in a study of blood T cell repertoires in COVID-19. Study-wide context: From T cells, B-cell-depleted T cells, or PBMCs came the material, which was cDNA or gDNA.

Germline loops: CDR1 LNHNV, CDR2 YYDKDF (reference sequence). Trimming cost V 0 bases and J 9 bases, with 15 bases left between them. The CDR3 has 15 amino acids. TCRdb keeps only in-frame clones here, not all; method: immunoSEQ multiplex PCR. The data contain about 480,000 clones, roughly nine tenths of them singletons. The TCR comes from a woman aged 50 to 60 with COVID-19, enrolled during active disease. V gene TRBV15 combines with J gene TRBJ1-5, with D possibly TRBD1 on 5 matching bases. Sequencing was done on a sample of peripheral blood. CDR3 region: CATSREGEGLGPQHF. Here the CDR3 DNA reads TGTGCCACCAGCAGAGAGGGGGAGGGCCTTGGGCCCCAGCATTTT.